This T cell receptor beta chain was sequenced during a study of blood T cell repertoires in COVID-19. Study-level information: Collection of acute and convalescent COVID-19 samples took place in the United States, Italy and Spain. T cells, B-cell-depleted T cells, or PBMCs provided the cDNA or gDNA that served as material.

The V end lost 4 bases, the J end lost 8 bases, and 11 bases lay between the germline ends. The CDR3 has 13 residues. The Seattle site enrolled patients during active infection and followed them longitudinally. Generated by immunoSEQ multiplex PCR, the TCRdb table keeps only in-frame clones and is missing some. The data hold around 60,000 clones, with roughly 72% observed a single time. The source material was peripheral blood. The chain employs TRBV12-3 or TRBV12-4 and TRBJ1-4; perhaps TRBD1 as D (5 bases). This receptor was obtained from a woman between 70 and 85 years old with COVID-19, enrolled during active disease. CDR3: CASSWGPPEKLFF. The CDR3 DNA follows: TGTGCCAGCAGTTGGGGCCCACCCGAAAAACTGTTTTTT.